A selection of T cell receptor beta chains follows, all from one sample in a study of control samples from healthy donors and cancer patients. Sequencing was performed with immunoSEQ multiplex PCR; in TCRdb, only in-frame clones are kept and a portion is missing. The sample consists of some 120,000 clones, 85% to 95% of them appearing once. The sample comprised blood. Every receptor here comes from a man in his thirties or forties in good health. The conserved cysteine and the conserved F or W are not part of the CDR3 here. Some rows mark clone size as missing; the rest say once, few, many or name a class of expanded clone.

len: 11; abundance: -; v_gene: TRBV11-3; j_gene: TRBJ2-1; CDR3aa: ASSLERQGVQF
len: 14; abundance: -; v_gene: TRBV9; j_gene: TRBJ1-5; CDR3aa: ASSPGQGVWNQPQH
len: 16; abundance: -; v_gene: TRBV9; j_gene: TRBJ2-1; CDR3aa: ASSSTLGGGRLYNEQF
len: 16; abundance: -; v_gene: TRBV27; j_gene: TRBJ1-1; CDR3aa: ASIGVRSKPGKNTEAF
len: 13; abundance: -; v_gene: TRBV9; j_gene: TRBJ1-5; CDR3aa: ASSSAGGPNQPQH
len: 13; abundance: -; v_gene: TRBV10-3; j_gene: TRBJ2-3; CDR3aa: AISESGGDTDTQY
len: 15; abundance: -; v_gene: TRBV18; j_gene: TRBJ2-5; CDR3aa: ASSPPSRQGRRETQY
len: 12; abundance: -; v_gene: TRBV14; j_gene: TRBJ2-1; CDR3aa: ASSPLGGLNEQF
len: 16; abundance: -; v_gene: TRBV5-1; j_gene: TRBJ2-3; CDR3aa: ASSFPTSKGPSTDTQY
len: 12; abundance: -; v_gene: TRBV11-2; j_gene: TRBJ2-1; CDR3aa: ASSLGPGGNEQF
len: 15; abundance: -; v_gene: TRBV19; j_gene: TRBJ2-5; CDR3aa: AIAPGNSDIPKETQY
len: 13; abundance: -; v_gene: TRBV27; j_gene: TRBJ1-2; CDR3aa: ASRDSGQGSNGYT
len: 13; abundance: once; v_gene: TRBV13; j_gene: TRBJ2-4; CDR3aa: ASSVRGGAKNIQY
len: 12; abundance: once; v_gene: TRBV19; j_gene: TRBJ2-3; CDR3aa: ASSILNSGDTQY
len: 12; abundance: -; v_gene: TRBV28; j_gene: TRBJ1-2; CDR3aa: ASSLGLSRGGYT
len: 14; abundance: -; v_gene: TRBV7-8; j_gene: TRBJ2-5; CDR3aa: ASSSTGLEGAETQY
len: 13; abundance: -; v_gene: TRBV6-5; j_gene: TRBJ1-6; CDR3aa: ASSYPTVINSPLH
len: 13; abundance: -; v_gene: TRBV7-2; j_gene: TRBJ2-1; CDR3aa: ASSRVALYYNEQF
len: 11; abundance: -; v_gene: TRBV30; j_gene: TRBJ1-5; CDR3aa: AWRKASNQPQH
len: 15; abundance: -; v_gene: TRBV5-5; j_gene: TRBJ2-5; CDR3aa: ASSLLPTSGDGETQY
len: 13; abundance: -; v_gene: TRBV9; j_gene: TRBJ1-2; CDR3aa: ASSPLGGSNYGYT
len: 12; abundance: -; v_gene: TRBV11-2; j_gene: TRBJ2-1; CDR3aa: ASSLYRPGDEQF
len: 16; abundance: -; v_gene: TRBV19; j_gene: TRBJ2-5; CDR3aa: ASSIVGLAGGSQETQY
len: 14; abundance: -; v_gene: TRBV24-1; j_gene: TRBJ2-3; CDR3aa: ATSDLQGPAPDTQY
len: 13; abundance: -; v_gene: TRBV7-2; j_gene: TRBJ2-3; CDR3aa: ASSLLQGPGNTQY
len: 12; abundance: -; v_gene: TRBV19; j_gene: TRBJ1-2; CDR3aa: ASSRGQGAQGYT
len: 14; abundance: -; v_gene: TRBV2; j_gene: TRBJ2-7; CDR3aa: ASRSVGTSVLHEQY
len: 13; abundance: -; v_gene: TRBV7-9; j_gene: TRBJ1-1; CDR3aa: ASSLVKGDIAEAF
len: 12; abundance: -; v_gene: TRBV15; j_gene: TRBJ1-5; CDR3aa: ATQYTGGNQPQH
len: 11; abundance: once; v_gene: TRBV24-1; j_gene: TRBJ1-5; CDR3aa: ATSDSSDQPQH
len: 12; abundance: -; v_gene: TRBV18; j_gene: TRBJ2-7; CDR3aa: ASSPDGGTYEQY
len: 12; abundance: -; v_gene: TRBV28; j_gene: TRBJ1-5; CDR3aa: ASSPIRDGQPQH
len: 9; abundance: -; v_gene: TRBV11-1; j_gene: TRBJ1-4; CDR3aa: ASSSAEKLF
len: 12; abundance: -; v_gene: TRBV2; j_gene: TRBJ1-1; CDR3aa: ASRMRGGWTEAF
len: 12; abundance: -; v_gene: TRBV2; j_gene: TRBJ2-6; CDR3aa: ASAGGSGANVLT
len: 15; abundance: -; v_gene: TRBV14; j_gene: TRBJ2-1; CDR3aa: ASSGLAGGFSYNEQF
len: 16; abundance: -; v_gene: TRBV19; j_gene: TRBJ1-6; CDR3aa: ASSMSEQGTSYNSPLH
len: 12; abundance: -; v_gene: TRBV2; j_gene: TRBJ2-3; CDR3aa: ASRARLGTDTQY
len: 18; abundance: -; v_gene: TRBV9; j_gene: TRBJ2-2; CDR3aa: ASSALTSSGGGLNTGELF
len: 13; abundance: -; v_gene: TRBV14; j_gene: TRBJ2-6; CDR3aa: ASSHRRSGANVLT
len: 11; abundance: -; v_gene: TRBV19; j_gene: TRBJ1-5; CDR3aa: ASSDRVNQPQH
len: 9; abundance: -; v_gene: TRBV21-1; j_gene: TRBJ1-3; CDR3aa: ASSNGDTIY
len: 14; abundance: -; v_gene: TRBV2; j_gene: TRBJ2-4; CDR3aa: ASSEEVPGAKNIQY
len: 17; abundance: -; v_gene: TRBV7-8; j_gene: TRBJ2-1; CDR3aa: ASSVPGQGKVTSYNEQF
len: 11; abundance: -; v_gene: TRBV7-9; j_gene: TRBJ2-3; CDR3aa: ASSLGGTDTQY